The rows below give T cell receptor beta chains drawn from one sample of a study of blood T cell repertoires in COVID-19. Profiling relied on immunoSEQ multiplex PCR, and the TCRdb table lists in-frame clones only, not all of them. The sample has approximately 340,000 clones, 83% seen once. The sequencing input was peripheral blood. These receptors were obtained from a young man with active or convalescent COVID-19. Each CDR3 is given with its conserved first and last residue. A D gene is named only where the DNA matches it firmly. Size is omitted from some rows. Given values are once, few, many or a class for expanded clones.

j_gene | d_gene | v_gene | abundance | CDR3aa | CDR3nt
TRBJ1-2 | - | TRBV19 | - | CASMREGGLRGYTF | TGTGCCAGTATGCGAGAGGGAGGTCTCCGCGGCTACACCTTC
TRBJ1-4 | - | TRBV6-1 | - | CASSERRGDEKLFF | TGTGCCAGCAGTGAAAGAAGGGGCGATGAAAAACTGTTTTTT
TRBJ2-7 | TRBD1 | TRBV6-2/TRBV6-3 | - | CASSYRDRGYEQYF | TGTGCCAGCAGTTATCGGGACAGGGGCTACGAGCAGTACTTC
TRBJ1-3 | TRBD1 | TRBV30 | - | CAWSSGTAADTIYF | TGTGCCTGGAGTTCCGGGACAGCCGCGGACACCATATATTTT
TRBJ2-7 | - | TRBV5-5 | - | CASSLGQLAYEQYF | TGTGCCAGCAGCTTGGGGCAGCTAGCCTACGAGCAGTACTTC
TRBJ1-2 | TRBD1 | TRBV5-4 | - | CASRRQGVFGYTF | TGTGCCAGCAGGCGACAGGGGGTGTTTGGCTACACCTTC
TRBJ2-5 | - | TRBV6-6 | - | CASSAGYQETQYF | TGTGCCAGCAGCGCAGGGTACCAAGAGACCCAGTACTTC
TRBJ1-1 | - | TRBV4-1 | once | CASTAEVNTEAFF | TGCGCCAGCACCGCGGAGGTGAACACTGAAGCTTTCTTT
TRBJ2-3 | - | TRBV7-2 | - | CASSLDGGSTDTQYF | TGTGCCAGCAGCTTAGACGGCGGAAGCACAGATACGCAGTATTTT
TRBJ2-7 | - | TRBV27 | once | CASSLGRAGYEQYF | TGTGCCAGCAGTTTGGGCAGGGCCGGCTACGAGCAGTACTTC
TRBJ2-3 | TRBD2 | TRBV11-3 | - | CASSLEGLSHSTDTQYF | TGTGCCAGCAGCTTAGAGGGACTATCCCATAGCACAGATACGCAGTATTTT
TRBJ2-7 | - | TRBV5-4 | - | CASSHALGVSYEQYF | TGTGCCAGCAGCCATGCCCTCGGGGTGTCCTACGAGCAGTACTTC
TRBJ1-2 | - | TRBV30 | - | CAWTAQGYGYTF | TGTGCCTGGACGGCTCAGGGGTATGGCTACACCTTC
TRBJ2-1 | TRBD1 | TRBV7-3 | - | CASSTPGQGAVEQFF | TGTGCCAGCAGCACACCGGGACAGGGGGCTGTTGAGCAGTTCTTC
TRBJ2-1 | TRBD2 | TRBV11-3 | - | CASSITRREGEQFF | TGTGCCAGCAGCATAACACGGAGGGAGGGTGAGCAGTTCTTC
TRBJ1-2 | - | TRBV9 | - | CASSVSGEGGYTF | TGTGCCAGCAGCGTATCAGGGGAGGGTGGCTACACCTTC
TRBJ1-5 | - | TRBV24-1 | - | CATSDFSDQPQHF | TGTGCCACCAGTGATTTTTCCGATCAGCCCCAGCATTTT
TRBJ1-5 | - | TRBV3-1/TRBV3-2 | - | CASSQVEQTLPSNQPQHF | TGTGCCAGCAGCCAAGTCGAACAGACCCTTCCTAGCAATCAGCCCCAGCATTTT
TRBJ2-7 | - | TRBV12-3/TRBV12-4 | - | CASSLWNGDEQYF | TGTGCCAGCAGTTTATGGAACGGGGACGAGCAGTACTTC
TRBJ2-7 | - | TRBV9 | few | CASSRQEDRYEQYF | TGTGCCAGCAGCAGACAGGAAGACCGATACGAGCAGTACTTC
TRBJ2-7 | TRBD1 | TRBV28 | - | CASSTFGQGSYEQYF | TGTGCCAGCAGTACGTTCGGACAGGGCTCCTACGAGCAGTACTTC
TRBJ2-1 | - | TRBV7-7 | - | CASSLGQDNEQFF | TGTGCCAGCAGCTTAGGTCAGGACAATGAGCAGTTCTTC
TRBJ1-5 | - | TRBV19 | - | CASSRQDQPQHF | TGTGCCAGTAGTAGACAGGATCAGCCCCAGCATTTT
TRBJ2-1 | TRBD1 | TRBV5-4 | - | CASSSTGGSYNEQFF | TGTGCCAGCAGCTCGACAGGGGGCTCCTACAATGAGCAGTTCTTC
TRBJ2-1 | - | TRBV12-3/TRBV12-4 | - | CASRGGPNEQFF | TGTGCCAGCCGAGGGGGACCCAATGAGCAGTTCTTC
TRBJ2-1 | TRBD1 | TRBV19 | - | CASSPTGDRQFF | TGTGCCAGTAGTCCCACCGGGGACAGGCAGTTCTTC
TRBJ2-1 | - | TRBV24-1 | - | CATSAERPYNEQFF | TGTGCCACCTCGGCCGAGCGGCCCTACAATGAGCAGTTCTTC
TRBJ2-7 | - | TRBV2 | - | CASTQEQFYEQYF | TGTGCCAGCACGCAGGAACAGTTCTACGAGCAGTACTTC
TRBJ2-3 | TRBD1 | TRBV9 | - | CASTPRSGGHYTQYF | TGTGCCAGCACTCCCCGGTCAGGGGGCCATTATACGCAGTATTTT
TRBJ1-5 | - | TRBV5-6 | - | CASSRLGQPQHF | TGTGCCAGCAGCCGTCTCGGTCAGCCCCAGCATTTT
TRBJ2-7 | TRBD2 | TRBV28 | once | CASRPGGYYEQYF | TGTGCCAGCAGACCGGGAGGATACTACGAGCAGTACTTC
TRBJ1-3 | - | TRBV3-1/TRBV3-2 | few | CASSRTGFISGNTIYF | TGTGCCAGCAGCCGTACAGGGTTTATCTCTGGAAACACCATATATTTT
TRBJ1-3 | - | TRBV2 | - | CASSEEGADTIYF | TGTGCCAGCAGTGAGGAAGGGGCGGACACCATATATTTT
TRBJ2-3 | TRBD2 | TRBV9 | - | CASSVALAGGLDTQYF | TGTGCCAGCAGCGTAGCTTTGGCGGGGGGGCTCGATACGCAGTATTTT
TRBJ1-2 | - | TRBV4-3 | - | CASSQDPSGFNYGYTF | TGCGCCAGCAGCCAAGATCCGAGCGGATTTAACTATGGCTACACCTTC
TRBJ2-1 | TRBD2 | TRBV29-1 | - | CSFRLAGYNEQFF | TGCAGCTTCCGACTAGCGGGTTACAATGAGCAGTTCTTC
TRBJ2-1 | - | TRBV7-9 | - | CASRALGPPYNEQFF | TGTGCCAGCAGAGCCTTGGGGCCCCCCTACAATGAGCAGTTCTTC
TRBJ1-1 | - | TRBV9 | - | CASSIPRGEITEAFF | TGTGCCAGCAGCATACCCCGGGGAGAGATAACTGAAGCTTTCTTT
TRBJ1-1 | - | TRBV30 | - | CAWSVNTEAFF | TGTGCCTGGTCCGTGAACACTGAAGCTTTCTTT
TRBJ1-2 | - | TRBV4-2 | - | CASSQDLQVNYGYTF | TGTGCCAGCAGCCAAGATCTACAGGTTAACTATGGCTACACCTTC
TRBJ1-2 | - | TRBV23-1 | - | CALINYGYTF | TGCGCCTTAATTAACTATGGCTACACCTTC
TRBJ1-1 | - | TRBV20-1 | - | CSASNPGVENENTEAFF | TGCAGTGCTAGTAACCCAGGGGTAGAGAATGAGAACACTGAAGCTTTCTTT
TRBJ2-4 | TRBD2 | TRBV29-1 | - | CSVEDRLAGGAKNIQYF | TGCAGCGTTGAAGATCGGCTAGCGGGAGGGGCCAAAAACATTCAGTACTTC
TRBJ2-1 | - | TRBV7-8 | - | CASISGGYNEQFF | TGTGCCAGCATCTCTGGGGGGTACAATGAGCAGTTCTTC
TRBJ1-1 | - | TRBV18 | - | CASSPRSGTEAFF | TGTGCCAGCTCACCACGATCCGGGACAGAAGCTTTCTTT